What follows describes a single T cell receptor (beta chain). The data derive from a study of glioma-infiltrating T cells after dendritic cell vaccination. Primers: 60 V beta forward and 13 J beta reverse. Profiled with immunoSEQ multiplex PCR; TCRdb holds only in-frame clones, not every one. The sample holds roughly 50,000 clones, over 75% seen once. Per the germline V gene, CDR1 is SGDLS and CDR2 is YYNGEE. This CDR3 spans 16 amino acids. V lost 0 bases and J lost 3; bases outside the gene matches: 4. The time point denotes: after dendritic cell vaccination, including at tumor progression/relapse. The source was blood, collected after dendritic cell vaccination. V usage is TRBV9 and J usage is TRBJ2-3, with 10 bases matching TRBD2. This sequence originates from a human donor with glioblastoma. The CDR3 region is CASSVGSSGRTDTQYF. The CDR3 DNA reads TGTGCCAGCAGCGTAGGGTCTAGCGGGAGAACAGATACGCAGTATTTT.